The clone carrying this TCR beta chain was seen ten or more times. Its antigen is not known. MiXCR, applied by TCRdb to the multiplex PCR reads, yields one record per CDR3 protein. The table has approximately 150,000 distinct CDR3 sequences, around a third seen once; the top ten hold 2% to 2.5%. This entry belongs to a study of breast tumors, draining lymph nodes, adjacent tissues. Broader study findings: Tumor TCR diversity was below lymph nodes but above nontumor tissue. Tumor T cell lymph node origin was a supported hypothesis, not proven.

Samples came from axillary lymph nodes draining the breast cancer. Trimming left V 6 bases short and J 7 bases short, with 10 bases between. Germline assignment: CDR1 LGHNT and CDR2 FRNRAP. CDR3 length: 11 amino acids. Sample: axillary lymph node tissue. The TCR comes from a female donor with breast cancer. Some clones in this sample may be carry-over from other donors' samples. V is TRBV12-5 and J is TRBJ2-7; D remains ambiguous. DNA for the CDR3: TGTGCTAGTGGGGAGTTGGGGGAGCAGTACGTC. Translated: CASGELGEQYV.